The clone carrying this T cell receptor beta chain was seen once. Its antigen is as yet unknown. A second PCR, run for about 6 to 11 cycles, used a sample-barcoded 5' primer plus a J-beta primer mix. TCRdb used MiXCR to reprocess the 5' RACE reads, holding one entry per CDR3 protein. In the table there are 780,000 or so distinct CDR3 sequences, roughly 50% of which are singletons. The sample originates from a study of blood T cells in healthy people across ages. Background on the study: Researchers report that template switching captured about one barcoded beta molecule per two T cells.

Broader study findings: The study could not conclusively compare naive and antigen-experienced cells, given its unsorted PBMCs.

V lost 0 bases and J lost 5, with 14 bases in between. The CDR3 spans 15 residues. Per germline, CDR1 SQVTM and CDR2 ANQGSEA. The sequence came from a man in his forties in good health. The sample comprised blood. The chain couples TRBV29-1 to TRBJ2-4; no definite D call. CDR3 protein: CSVEDRALHQNIQYF. In nucleotides, the CDR3 is TGCAGCGTTGAAGATCGGGCTTTGCACCAAAACATTCAGTACTTC.